The source of this T cell receptor beta chain is a study of T cell clonality in common variable immunodeficiency. Germline lookup yields CDR1 MNHEY and CDR2 SVGEGT. V shed 8 bases and J 0 bases; nucleotides not matched to a gene: 10. The CDR3 is 17 residues long. This clone came up many times. Read data end 3 residues before the CDR3 end; the end is taken from the germline J gene. The repertoire was sequenced with immunoSEQ multiplex PCR; TCRdb's copy has only in-frame clones and lacks some. This repertoire holds about 44,000 clones, and none appear only once. This chain uses TRBV6-2 or TRBV6-3 with TRBJ1-6; 7 bases are a match to TRBD1. Material for sequencing was peripheral blood mononuclear cells. The receptor comes from a person aged 18 to 75 in good health. CDR3 DNA, as far as it was read: TGTGCCAGCGCGTGGGACAGCGTGAGCTCCTATAATTCACCC. It is translated as CASAWDSVSSYNSP. The entire CDR3 protein is CASAWDSVSSYNSPLHF.